A single sample gave rise to the 21 T cell receptor beta chains below, sequenced in a study of response to subunit inactivated influenza vaccine. TCRdb called the RT-PCR reads again in MiXCR, with one record for every CDR3 protein. Of under 200,000 distinct CDR3 sequences in the sample, roughly a tenth are singletons; the top ten hold 9.5% to 15%. The sequenced sample was non-naive T cells sorted from PBMCs, obtained roughly 6 weeks after vaccination. The receptors were gathered from a man aged 50 to 60 who received an inactivated influenza vaccine.

This clonotype was detected only once. The chain has TRBV19 and TRBJ2-2; possible D gene TRBD1, 6 bases. The germline CDR1 and CDR2 sequences are LNHDA and SQIVND (reference sequence). This CDR3 has 14 amino acids. The V gene lost 4 bases and the J gene lost 2 bases, with 8 bases spanning the gap. The CDR3 loop reads CASSTGTNTGELFF. CDR3 DNA sequence: TGTGCCAGTAGTACCGGGACAAACACCGGGGAGCTGTTTTTT.

At least ten counts were recorded for this clonotype. The chain uses TRBV5-1 and TRBJ2-4; unclear D gene. The CDR3 is made up of 14 amino acids. The V and J ends lost 1 base and 8 bases respectively, with 13 bases between them. Germline CDR1 and CDR2: SGHRS and YFSETQ. The CDR3 sequence: CASSLIQITDIQYF. The CDR3 DNA is TGCGCCAGCAGCTTGATCCAGATAACGGACATTCAGTACTTC.

This clonotype appeared many times. V is TRBV28 and J is TRBJ1-4; maybe TRBD1 (6 bases). This CDR3 comprises 15 residues. Germline CDR1 MDHEN, CDR2 SYDVKM. Trimming left V 6 bases short and J 10 bases short, with 21 bases between. CDR3 residues: CASRWKQGASAKLFF. Written as DNA, the CDR3 is TGTGCCAGCAGATGGAAACAGGGTGCCTCGGCAAAACTGTTTTTT.

This clonotype has just a few counts. The genes are TRBV5-1 and TRBJ2-7; 13 bases map to TRBD2. Trimming removed 0 bases from V and 4 bases from J; junction bases left unmatched: 10. The CDR3 has 18 residues. Looked up from germline, CDR1 is SGHRS and CDR2 is YFSETQ. The CDR3 nucleotides are TGCGCCAGCAGCTTGGGGACTAGCGGGAGTTTAATTTTTTACGAGCAGTACTTC. It is translated as CASSLGTSGSLIFYEQYF. Combining the CDR3 with reference TRBV5-1 and TRBJ2-7 gives the whole variable domain KAGVTQTPRYLIKTRGQQVTLSCSPISGHRSVSWYQQTPGQGLQFLFEYFSETQRNKGNFPGRFSGRQFSNSRSEMNVSTLELGDSALYLCASSLGTSGSLIFYEQYFGPGTRLTVT.

There are a few counts of this clonotype. The rearrangement links TRBV5-6 to TRBJ2-7; 8 nucleotides line up with TRBD1. The trim removed 4 bases at V and 7 bases at J, leaving 10 bases unmatched. CDR1 is SGHDT and CDR2 is YYEEEE in the germline V gene. The CDR3 is 14 residues long. The CDR3 region has the DNA TGTGCCAGCAGCCTTCTACAGGGGGTTGGGGAGCAGTACTTC. Protein sequence: CASSLLQGVGEQYF. The full variable domain, in which reference TRBV5-6 and TRBJ2-7 provide the parts outside the CDR3, is DAGVTQSPTHLIKTRGQQVTLRCSPKSGHDTVSWYQQALGQGPQFIFQYYEEEERQRGNFPDRFSGHQFPNYSSELNVNALLLGDSALYLCASSLLQGVGEQYFGPGTRLTVT.

V and J are TRBV7-8 and TRBJ2-2; TRBD2 matches at 8 bases. Losses at the gene ends were 0 bases for V and 0 bases for J; bases not matched to a gene: 6. The CDR3 consists of 18 residues. Germline lookup yields CDR1 SGHVS and CDR2 FQNEAQ. In DNA, the CDR3 is TGTGCCAGCAGCTTAGCGAGGATAGCGGGGCCGAACACCGGGGAGCTGTTTTTT. Protein sequence: CASSLARIAGPNTGELFF.

This clonotype was detected only a few times. The chain is built from TRBV6-1 and TRBJ2-2, with 7 bases aligning to TRBD2. The CDR3 loop spans 13 amino acids. With V trimmed by 10 bases and J by 2 bases, 4 bases remained unmatched. Germline V gene lookup returns CDR1 MNHNS and CDR2 SASEGT. The CDR3 loop reads CANLADNTGELFF. CDR3 coding DNA: TGTGCCAATCTAGCGGATAACACCGGGGAGCTGTTTTTT.

V gene TRBV6-5 combines with J gene TRBJ2-1, with D perhaps assigned TRBD1 or TRBD2 (5 bases each). The V gene's germline CDR1 is MNHEY and CDR2 SVGAGI. This CDR3 has 12 amino acids. Between the trimmed V and J ends, which lost 8 bases and 9 bases, there was a span of 14 bases. The CDR3 bases are TGTGCCAGCGGGTACAGGAGCGGTGAGCAGTTCTTC. It translates to CASGYRSGEQFF.

This clonotype has a handful of counts. The chain couples TRBV28 to TRBJ1-2, with TRBD1 as a possible D gene (6 bases). Germline V gene sequence: CDR1 MDHEN, CDR2 SYDVKM. With 6 bases removed from V and 4 bases from J, the gap between germline ends came to 15 bases. The CDR3 contains 14 residues. CDR3: CASSPWTALYGYTF. CDR3 DNA: TGTGCCAGCAGCCCTTGGACAGCCCTCTATGGCTACACCTTC.

This clonotype was seen ten or more times. The CDR3 DNA reads TGCAGCGCCCTAAGATCCCACAGGGAGACCCAGTACTTC. Amino acid sequence: CSALRSHRETQYF. The V call is TRBV29-1, the J call TRBJ2-5; possible D gene TRBD1, 5 bases. V lost 7 bases and J lost 5, with 17 bases in between. CDR3 length equals 13 residues. Germline V lookup: CDR1 SQVTM, CDR2 ANQGSEA.

The genes are TRBV18 and TRBJ1-1; D might be TRBD1 (6 bases). Trimming shortened V by 3 bases and J by 1 base, and 18 bases separated the two germline ends. The CDR3 sequence is 17 residues long. The germline V gene has CDR1 KGHSH and CDR2 LQKENI. The CDR3 nucleotides are TGTGCCAGCTCACCCCTCTCCACCGCGACAGGGAACACTGAAGCTTTCTTT. Its translation is CASSPLSTATGNTEAFF.

There are a few counts of this clonotype. The chain recombines TRBV28 with TRBJ1-2; D is possibly TRBD1 (5 bases). CDR1 and CDR2 (germline): MDHEN, SYDVKM. Trimming stripped 8 bases from V and 8 bases from J, with 24 bases between. The CDR3 contains 15 residues. This CDR3 is CASYAPDQGGLGYTF. CDR3 DNA: TGTGCCAGCTACGCGCCCGACCAGGGAGGGCTCGGCTACACCTTC.

The table lists this clonotype with many counts. The chain employs TRBV3-1 and TRBJ2-7, with D perhaps TRBD1 (5 bases). Per germline, CDR1 LGHDT and CDR2 YNNKEL (reference sequence). The germline V and J ends were trimmed by 2 bases and 2 bases, with 10 bases remaining between them. The CDR3 consists of 14 residues. CDR3 in amino acids: CASSQHTGTYEQYF. CDR3 sequence (DNA): TGTGCCAGCAGCCAACACACAGGAACCTACGAGCAGTACTTC.

The rearrangement joins TRBV5-1 to TRBJ1-4; D not resolved. The CDR3 spans 15 residues. Trimming pared 2 bases from V and 6 bases from J, leaving 14 bases between. Germline assignment: CDR1 SGHRS and CDR2 YFSETQ. Here the CDR3 reads CASSFGRSRDEKLFF. Here the CDR3 DNA reads TGCGCCAGCAGCTTCGGCAGGTCACGGGATGAAAAACTGTTTTTT.

This clonotype has a single count. The junction shows a germline mismatch at one end, possibly a read error. V usage is TRBV28 and J usage is TRBJ2-6; no clear D gene. The CDR3 extends over 19 amino acids. Germline CDR1 reads MDHEN; CDR2 reads SYDVKM. CDR3 DNA sequence: TGTGCCAACAGTTTTGGCAGGCTCCAAGTCAGCCCTGGGGCCAACGTCCTGACTTTC. Its protein is CANSFGRLQVSPGANVLTF.

In its sample, this clonotype was seen a few times. This rearrangement joins TRBV5-1 to TRBJ1-2; TRBD1 aligns across 8 bases. V lost 0 bases, J lost 7 bases, and 8 bases stayed unmatched. The CDR3 spans 15 residues. CDR1 and CDR2 from the germline V gene are SGHRS and YFSETQ. In DNA form, the CDR3 reads TGCGCCAGCAGCTTGGAGCCAGGGGGCGTCGCTGGCTACACCTTC. It yields the protein CASSLEPGGVAGYTF.

This clonotype came up a few times. The CDR3 nucleotides are TGCAGCGTGGGGGACAGCACTAACTATGGCTACACCTTC. Protein product: CSVGDSTNYGYTF. The rearrangement joins TRBV29-1 to TRBJ1-2; 7 nucleotides align to TRBD1. This CDR3 has 13 amino acids. The ends lost 6 bases at V and 0 bases at J; junction bases unmatched: 4. Germline-derived CDR1 and CDR2 are SQVTM and ANQGSEA.

The sample holds many counts of this clonotype. The chain combines TRBV27 with TRBJ2-3; maybe TRBD2 (5 bases). Trimming pared 6 bases from V and 5 bases from J, leaving 15 bases between. The CDR3 sequence is 14 residues long. Germline loops: CDR1 MNHEY, CDR2 SMNVEV (reference sequence). The CDR3 DNA reads TGTGCCAGCAGCGGACTCCTAAGCGGAGATACGCAGTATTTT. It is translated as CASSGLLSGDTQYF.

This clonotype was seen a few times. This chain joins TRBV20-1 and TRBJ1-1, with unresolved D. The CDR3 length is 13 residues. Germline V gene sequence: CDR1 DFQATT, CDR2 SNEGSKA (reference sequence). Trimming took off 3 bases at V and 4 bases at J, with 12 bases between the two ends. CDR3 loop: CSASPGVGTEAFF. Written as DNA, the CDR3 is TGCAGTGCTAGTCCCGGGGTGGGCACTGAAGCTTTCTTT.

The V and J genes are TRBV20-1 and TRBJ1-1, with 7 bases lining up with TRBD1. Germline values: CDR1 DFQATT, CDR2 SNEGSKA (reference sequence). The CDR3 length is 14 residues. Trimming removed 3 bases from V and 4 bases from J; junction bases left unmatched: 8. DNA for the CDR3: TGCAGTGCTAGTAGGGATACAGGGGCCACTGAAGCTTTCTTT. Amino acids: CSASRDTGATEAFF.

This clonotype showed up many times. The CDR3 coding sequence is TGCGCCAGCAGCCTTGGACAGGGAGAAAATTACGAGCAGTACTTC. It specifies CASSLGQGENYEQYF. This chain links TRBV4-1 with TRBJ2-7; TRBD1 matches at 8 bases. The CDR3 totals 15 residues. In germline, CDR1 is MGHRA, CDR2 YSYEKL. The V and J ends lost 4 bases and 4 bases, in that order; junction bases with no gene match: 9.